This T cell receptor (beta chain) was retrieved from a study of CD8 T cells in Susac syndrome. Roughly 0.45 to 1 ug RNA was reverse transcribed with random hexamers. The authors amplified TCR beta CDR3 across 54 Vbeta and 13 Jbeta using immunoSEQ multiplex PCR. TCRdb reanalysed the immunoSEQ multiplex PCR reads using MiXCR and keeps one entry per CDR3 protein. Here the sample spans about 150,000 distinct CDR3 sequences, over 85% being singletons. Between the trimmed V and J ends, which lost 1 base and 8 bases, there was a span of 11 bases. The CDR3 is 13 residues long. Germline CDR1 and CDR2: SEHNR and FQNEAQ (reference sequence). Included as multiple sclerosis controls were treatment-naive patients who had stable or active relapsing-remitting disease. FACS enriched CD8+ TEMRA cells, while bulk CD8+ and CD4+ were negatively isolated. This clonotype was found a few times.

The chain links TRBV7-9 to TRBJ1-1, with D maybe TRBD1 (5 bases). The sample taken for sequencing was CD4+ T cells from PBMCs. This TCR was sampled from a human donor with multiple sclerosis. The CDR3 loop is CASSLVQGAEAFF. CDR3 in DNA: TGTGCCAGCAGCTTAGTACAAGGGGCCGAAGCTTTCTTT.